This TCR beta chain was identified during a study of CD4 T cells in relation to SARS-CoV-2 and coronaviruses. Study context: Negative control cultures got HIV-1 Nef peptides or no peptide.

The unexposed donors gave CD4+ T cells in about 2011-2018, prior to COVID-19. After ten to eleven days of culture, CD4+ T cells were isolated. About 2 million PBMCs per well were cultured with approximately 9.2 IU/ml IL-2. Germline V gene sequence: CDR1 SGHTA, CDR2 FQGNSA. The CDR3 covers 14 residues. Between the trimmed V and J ends, which lost 5 bases and 0 bases, there was a span of 10 bases. Measured with immunoSEQ multiplex PCR; TCRdb has only the in-frame clones, and not every one. The sample lists roughly 15,000 clones, approximately 81% occurring once. Of note for this clone: Its antigen is unidentified.

Sequencing was carried out using CD4+ T cells from PBMCs, cultured in vitro. The V call is TRBV7-2, the J call TRBJ2-5; TRBD1 is a possible D gene (5 bases). This TCR was sampled from a human donor in good health. The chain's CDR3 is CASSDRAYQETQYF. In DNA form, the CDR3 reads TGTGCCAGCAGCGACAGAGCGTACCAAGAGACCCAGTACTTC.